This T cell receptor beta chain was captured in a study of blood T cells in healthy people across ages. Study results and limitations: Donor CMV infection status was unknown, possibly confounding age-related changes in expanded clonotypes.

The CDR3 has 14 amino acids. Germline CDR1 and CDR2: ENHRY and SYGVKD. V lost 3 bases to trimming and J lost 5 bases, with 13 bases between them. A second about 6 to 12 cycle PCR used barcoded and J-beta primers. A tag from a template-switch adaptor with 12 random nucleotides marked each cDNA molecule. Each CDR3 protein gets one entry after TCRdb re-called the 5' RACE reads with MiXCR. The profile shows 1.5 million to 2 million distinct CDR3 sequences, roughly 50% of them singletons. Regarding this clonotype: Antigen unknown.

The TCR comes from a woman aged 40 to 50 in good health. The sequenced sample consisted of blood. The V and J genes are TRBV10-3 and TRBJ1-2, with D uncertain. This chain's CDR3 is CAISELVREYGYTF. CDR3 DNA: TGTGCCATCAGTGAACTAGTACGGGAGTATGGCTACACCTTC.